The rows below give T cell receptor beta chains drawn from one sample of a study of blood T cells in healthy people across ages. TCRdb reprocessed the 5' RACE reads with MiXCR, giving one entry per CDR3 protein. This sample has about 380,000 distinct CDR3 sequences, with 50% to 60% found just once. The sample taken for sequencing was blood. The receptors originated from a man aged 55 to 70 in good health. CDR3s include the opening cysteine and the closing phenylalanine or tryptophan.

TRBJ2-1 TRBV2 CASRNSGGAFEQFF
TRBJ2-7 TRBV20-1 CAAERGRDEQYF
TRBJ2-7 TRBV7-2 CASSSSRARSYEQYF
TRBJ2-5 TRBV29-1 CSVVSGTSGNEQYF
TRBJ1-2 TRBV20-1 CSALGTFNYGYTF
TRBJ1-2 TRBV12-3/TRBV12-4 CASSLTSPTSGYTF
TRBJ2-3 TRBV12-3/TRBV12-4 CASSLYPPGSLSTDTQYF
TRBJ2-2 TRBV7-3 CASSLIENTGELFF
TRBJ2-4 TRBV7-3 CASSLVGTSGSGGNIQYF
TRBJ2-7 TRBV18 CASSPLSQGSYEQYF
- TRBV6-5 CASRRVQGVETQYF
TRBJ1-5 TRBV7-9 CASSLDGNQPQHF
TRBJ1-2 TRBV4-2 CASSLSGRLGGRNYGYTF
TRBJ2-1 TRBV14 CASSPWTSGDNEQFF
TRBJ2-1 TRBV7-3 CASSFPGTSGRRYNEQFF